Following are 7 T cell receptor beta chains from one sample sequenced in a study of blood T cells in healthy people across ages. The authors ran a second PCR of about 6 to 11 cycles using a sample-barcoded 5' primer and a J-beta primer mix. TCRdb independently ran MiXCR on the 5' RACE reads; one entry per CDR3 protein. Among some 780,000 distinct CDR3 sequences listed, roughly 50% were seen once. The sequencing input was blood. The receptors here all came from a middle-aged man in good health.

The rearrangement links TRBV29-1 to TRBJ2-1; 9 bases are shared with TRBD2. There are 15 residues in the CDR3. V trimming: 6 bases; J trimming: 4 bases; junction bases outside the gene matches: 10. CDR1 is SQVTM, CDR2 ANQGSEA, per germline. In DNA, the CDR3 is TGCAGCGTGAGGGCTAGCGGGATTACTTACAATGAGCAGTTCTTC. Amino acid sequence: CSVRASGITYNEQFF.

This rearrangement joins TRBV7-3 to TRBJ2-5, with D possibly called TRBD1 or TRBD2 (5 bases each). Germline lookup yields CDR1 SGHTA and CDR2 FQGTGA. Trimming removed 5 bases from V and 5 bases from J, with 21 bases in between. The CDR3 sequence is 16 residues long. CDR3 residues: CASSPGGSRESETQYF. DNA for the CDR3: TGTGCCAGCAGCCCTGGGGGATCAAGGGAGTCGGAGACCCAGTACTTC.

This clonotype was picked up one time. The chain combines TRBV7-3 with TRBJ2-3; 10 bases match TRBD2. V was pared by 6 bases and J by 3 bases, with 3 bases of the junction left unmatched. Germline loops: CDR1 SGHTA, CDR2 FQGTGA. The CDR3 runs to 14 residues. The CDR3, as DNA: TGTGCCAGCAGGAGGACTAGCGGTACAGATACGCAGTATTTT. Translating it yields CASRRTSGTDTQYF.

This clonotype occurred a few times. The chain has TRBV7-2 and TRBJ2-7; a possible D gene is TRBD1 (6 bases). Germline CDR1 reads SGHTA; CDR2 reads FQGNSA. The CDR3 spans 14 residues. The V end was cut by 1 base, the J end by 4 bases, with 11 bases between. CDR3 protein: CASSLVRTAYEQYF. As DNA, the CDR3 is TGTGCCAGCAGCTTAGTTCGGACAGCGTACGAGCAGTACTTC.

The rearrangement uses TRBV18 and TRBJ2-7; 7 bases are a match to TRBD1. Germline-derived CDR1 and CDR2 are KGHSH and LQKENI. The CDR3 length is 15 residues. V dropped 1 base and J dropped 10; count of bases not matched to a gene: 13. Written as DNA, the CDR3 is TGTGCCAGCTCACCACAACAGGGGTCGTACAAGGGCCAGTACTTC. This encodes CASSPQQGSYKGQYF. Complete variable domain (other parts from reference TRBV18 and TRBJ2-7): NAGVMQNPRHLVRRRGQEARLRCSPMKGHSHVYWYRQLPEEGLKFMVYLQKENIIDESGMPKERFSAEFPKEGPSILRIQQVVRGDSAAYFCASSPQQGSYKGQYFGPGTRLTVT.

V and J are TRBV4-2 and TRBJ2-7, with D possibly being TRBD2 (6 bases). Trimming took 0 bases from V and 5 from J, leaving 14 bases between them. CDR3 length equals 15 residues. Germline lookup yields CDR1 LGHNA and CDR2 YNFKEQ. The chain's CDR3 is CASSQEGTLNNEQYF. CDR3 nucleotides: TGTGCCAGCAGCCAAGAGGGGACTCTAAATAACGAGCAGTACTTC.

The DNA of the CDR3 is TGTGCCAGCAGCTTAGATGCAGGGATGAACACTGAAGCTTTCTTT. It is translated as CASSLDAGMNTEAFF. The chain combines TRBV7-2 with TRBJ1-1, with D possibly being TRBD1 (5 bases). The V end lost 1 base, the J end lost 0 bases, and 9 bases lay between the germline ends. Germline CDR1 is SGHTA and CDR2 is FQGNSA. The CDR3 runs to 15 residues.